The 9 T cell receptor beta chains given below trace back to one sample, sequenced in a study of T cells in localized non-small cell lung cancer. Sequencing was performed with immunoSEQ multiplex PCR; in TCRdb, only in-frame clones are kept and a portion is missing. The data hold about 64,000 clones, with roughly 79% observed a single time. Sample: PBMCs, taken before any cancer treatment. The receptors here all came from a man between 35 and 75 years old with stage II lung adenocarcinoma.

V gene TRBV5-1 combines with J gene TRBJ1-3, with 9 bases matching TRBD1. The trim removed 3 bases at V and 0 bases at J, leaving 7 bases unmatched. Germline CDR1 SGHRS, CDR2 YFSETQ. This CDR3 spans 17 amino acids. CDR3 region: CASSSDTGGSSGNTIYF. CDR3 bases: TGCGCCAGCAGCTCGGACACAGGGGGCAGCTCTGGAAACACCATATATTTT.

CDR3 sequence (DNA): TGCGCCAGCAGCGGAGGGACAGGGCACGGCTACACCTTC. Residues: CASSGGTGHGYTF. The chain is built from TRBV5-1 and TRBJ1-2, with TRBD1 matching over 9 bases. The germline CDR1 and CDR2 sequences are SGHRS and YFSETQ. J gave up 8 bases and V 4 bases, and 6 bases lay outside the gene matches. The CDR3 is 13 amino acids.

This rearrangement joins TRBV28 to TRBJ2-7; no clear D gene. Germline CDR1 and CDR2: MDHEN and SYDVKM. The CDR3 contains 13 residues. V lost 3 bases to trimming and J lost 1 base, with 7 bases between them. The CDR3 spells CASSFFGSYEQYF. In nucleotides, the CDR3 is TGTGCCAGCAGTTTTTTCGGGTCCTACGAGCAGTACTTC.

This sequence joins TRBV4-1 and TRBJ1-4; weak D call: TRBD1 (6 bases). This CDR3 region has 14 residues. V lost 4 bases and J lost 4, with 10 bases in between. Germline V CDR1 and CDR2: MGHRA, YSYEKL. This CDR3 reads CASSLGQLNEKLFF. CDR3 DNA sequence: TGCGCCAGCAGCCTAGGACAGCTTAATGAAAAACTGTTTTTT.

The chain is built from TRBV27 and TRBJ2-3; D unclear. The CDR3 is 12 residues long. CDR1 is MNHEY, CDR2 SMNVEV, per germline (reference sequence). V lost 3 bases to trimming and J lost 0 bases, with 1 base between them. The CDR3 bases are TGTGCCAGCAGTTTTAGCACAGATACGCAGTATTTT. This translates into CASSFSTDTQYF.

This clone came up many times. The chain links TRBV19 to TRBJ2-4, with unresolved D. The CDR3 totals 14 residues. Germline CDR1 reads LNHDA; CDR2 reads SQIVND (reference sequence). The V and J ends lost 3 bases and 1 base respectively, with 7 bases between them. This CDR3 reads CASSMTQAKNIQYF. As DNA, the CDR3 is TGTGCCAGTAGTATGACACAGGCCAAAAACATTCAGTACTTC.

The chain is built from TRBV4-2 and TRBJ2-1; TRBD2 matches 7 bases. With 0 bases clipped from V and 7 bases from J, the junction kept 6 bases outside the gene matches. The germline gives CDR1 LGHNA, CDR2 YNFKEQ. The CDR3 has 15 amino acids. CDR3 region: CASSQEGRERNEQFF. The CDR3 DNA reads TGTGCCAGCAGCCAAGAAGGGCGGGAGAGGAATGAGCAGTTCTTC.

This rearrangement joins TRBV14 to TRBJ2-2, with 8 bases lining up with TRBD1. Trimming took 2 bases from V and 6 from J; bases not matched to a gene: 11. There are 17 residues in the CDR3. The V gene's germline CDR1 is SGHDN and CDR2 FVKESK. This CDR3 is CASSQRPGGAWAGELFF. CDR3 coding DNA: TGTGCCAGCAGCCAACGGCCAGGGGGCGCTTGGGCCGGGGAGCTGTTTTTT. Looking up the rest from reference TRBV14 and TRBJ2-2 gives the full variable domain: EAGVTQFPSHSVIEKGQTVTLRCDPISGHDNLYWYRRVMGKEIKFLLHFVKESKQDESGMPNNRFLAERTGGTYSTLKVQPAELEDSGVYFCASSQRPGGAWAGELFFGEGSRLTVL.

The CDR3 protein is CASSSRGGSPDTQYF. Here the CDR3 DNA reads TGTGCCAGCAGCTCGAGGGGCGGGAGCCCAGATACGCAGTATTTT. The V call is TRBV5-8, the J call TRBJ2-3; 7 bases match TRBD2. This CDR3 has 15 amino acids. V shed 3 bases and J 4 bases; nucleotides not matched to a gene: 8. Germline assignment: CDR1 SGHTS and CDR2 YDEGEE.